This entry concerns a single T cell receptor beta chain. Using a J-beta primer mix together with a sample-barcoded 5' primer, a second PCR was run for roughly 6 to 11 cycles. CDR3-containing paired-end reads numbered at least 2.5 million in each sample. From the 5' RACE reads, TCRdb called clonotypes with MiXCR, one entry per CDR3 protein. This sample has roughly 2 million distinct CDR3 sequences; about 50% occur once, and the top ten carry over 2%. Every sample gave at least 5.5 micrograms of total RNA when it was extracted. The V gene's germline CDR1 is SNHLY and CDR2 FYNNEI. CDR3 length: 14 amino acids. The V and J ends lost 5 bases and 8 bases respectively, with 16 bases between them. This entry comes from a study of blood T cells in healthy people across ages.

The source of this sequence is a woman between 40 and 55 years old in good health. V and J are TRBV2 and TRBJ2-1; TRBD1 is a possible D gene (5 bases). The sequenced sample consisted of blood. CDR3 DNA: TGTGCCAGCAGTATCCGAAGGGGTAACCATGAGCAGTTCTTC. Amino acid sequence: CASSIRRGNHEQFF.